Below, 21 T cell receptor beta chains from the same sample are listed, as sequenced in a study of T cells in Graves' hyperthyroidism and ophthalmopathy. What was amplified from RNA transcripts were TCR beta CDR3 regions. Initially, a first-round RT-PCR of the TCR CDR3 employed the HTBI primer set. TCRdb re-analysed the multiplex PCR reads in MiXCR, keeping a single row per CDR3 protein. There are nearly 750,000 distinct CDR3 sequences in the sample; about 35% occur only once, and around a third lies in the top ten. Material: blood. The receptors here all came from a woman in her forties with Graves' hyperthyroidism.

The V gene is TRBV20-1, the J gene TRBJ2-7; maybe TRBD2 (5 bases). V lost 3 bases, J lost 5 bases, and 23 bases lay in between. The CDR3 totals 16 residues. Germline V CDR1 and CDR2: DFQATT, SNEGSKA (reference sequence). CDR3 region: CSARLLGVLGCDEQYF. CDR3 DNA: TGCAGTGCTAGGCTTTTGGGAGTTTTGGGTTGCGACGAGCAGTACTTC.

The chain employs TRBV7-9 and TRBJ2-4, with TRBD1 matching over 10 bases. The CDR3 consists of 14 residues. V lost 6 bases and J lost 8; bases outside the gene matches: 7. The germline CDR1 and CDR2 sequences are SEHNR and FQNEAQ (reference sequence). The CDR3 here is CASRPAGQGYIQYF. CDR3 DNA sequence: TGTGCCAGCAGGCCCGCGGGACAGGGGTACATTCAGTACTTC.

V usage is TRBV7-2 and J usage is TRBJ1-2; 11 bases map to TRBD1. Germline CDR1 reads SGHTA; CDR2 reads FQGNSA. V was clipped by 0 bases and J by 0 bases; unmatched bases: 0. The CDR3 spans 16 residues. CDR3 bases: TGTGCCAGCAGCTTAGCGGGACAGGGGGCTAACTATGGCTACACCTTC. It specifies CASSLAGQGANYGYTF. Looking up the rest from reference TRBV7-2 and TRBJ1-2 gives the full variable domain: GAGVSQSPSNKVTEKGKDVELRCDPISGHTALYWYRQSLGQGLEFLIYFQGNSAPDKSGLPSDRFSAERTGGSVSTLTIQRTQQEDSAVYLCASSLAGQGANYGYTFGSGTRLTVV.

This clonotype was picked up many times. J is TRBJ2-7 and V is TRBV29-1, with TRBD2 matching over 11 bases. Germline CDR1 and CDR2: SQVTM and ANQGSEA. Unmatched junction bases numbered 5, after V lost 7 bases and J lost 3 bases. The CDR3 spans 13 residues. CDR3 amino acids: CSAITSGGYEQYF. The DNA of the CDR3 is TGCAGCGCAATTACTAGCGGGGGCTACGAGCAGTACTTC.

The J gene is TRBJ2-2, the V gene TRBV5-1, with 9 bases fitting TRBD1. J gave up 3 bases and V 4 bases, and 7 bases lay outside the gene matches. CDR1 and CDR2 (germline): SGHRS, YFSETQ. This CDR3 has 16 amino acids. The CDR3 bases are TGCGCCAGCAGCATGCGGGGACAGGGATACACCGGGGAGCTGTTTTTT. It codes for CASSMRGQGYTGELFF.

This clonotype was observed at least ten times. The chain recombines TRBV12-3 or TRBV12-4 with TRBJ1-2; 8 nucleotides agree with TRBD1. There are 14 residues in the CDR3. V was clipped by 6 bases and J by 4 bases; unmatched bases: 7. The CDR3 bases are TGTGCCAGCAGCGACAGGGGACGCTCCTATGGCTACACCTTC. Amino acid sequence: CASSDRGRSYGYTF.

CDR3 DNA sequence: TGTGCCAGCAGCCCCAGACAGGGTCTCGAGCAGTTCTTC. Translated, it gives CASSPRQGLEQFF. The chain has TRBV7-2 and TRBJ2-7; 7 bases fit TRBD1. Matching the DNA end better, TRBJ2-1 makes the J call doubtful. This CDR3 spans 13 amino acids. Germline V gives CDR1 SGHTA, CDR2 FQGNSA.

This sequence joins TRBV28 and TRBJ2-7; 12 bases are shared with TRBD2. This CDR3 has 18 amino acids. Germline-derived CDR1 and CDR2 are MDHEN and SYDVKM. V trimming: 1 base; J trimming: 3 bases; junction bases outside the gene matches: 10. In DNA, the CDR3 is TGTGCCAGCAGTTTATTTTTTGGCCGACTAGCGGGGGACTACGAGCAGTACTTC. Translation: CASSLFFGRLAGDYEQYF.

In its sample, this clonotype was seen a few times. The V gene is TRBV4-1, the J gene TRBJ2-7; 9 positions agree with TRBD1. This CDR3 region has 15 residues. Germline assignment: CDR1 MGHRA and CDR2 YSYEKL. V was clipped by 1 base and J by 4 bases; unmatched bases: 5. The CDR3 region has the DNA TGCGCCAGCAGCCAAGTCCCGGGACAGGGTTACGAGCAGTACTTC. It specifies CASSQVPGQGYEQYF.

The DNA for the CDR3 is TGTGCCTCCCTGGGGCGGACACGCACAGATACGCAGTATTTT. Its protein is CASLGRTRTDTQYF. J is TRBJ2-3 and V is TRBV2, with D possibly being TRBD1 (5 bases). The V and J ends lost 11 bases and 1 base respectively, with 16 bases between them. This CDR3 comprises 14 residues. Germline loops: CDR1 SNHLY, CDR2 FYNNEI.

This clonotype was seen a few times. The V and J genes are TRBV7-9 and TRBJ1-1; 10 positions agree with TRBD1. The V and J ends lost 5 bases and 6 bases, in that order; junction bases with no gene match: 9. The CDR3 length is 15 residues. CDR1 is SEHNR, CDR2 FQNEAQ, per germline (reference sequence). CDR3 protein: CASSPGQGVIAEAFF. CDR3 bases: TGTGCCAGCAGCCCTGGACAGGGGGTGATCGCTGAAGCTTTCTTT.

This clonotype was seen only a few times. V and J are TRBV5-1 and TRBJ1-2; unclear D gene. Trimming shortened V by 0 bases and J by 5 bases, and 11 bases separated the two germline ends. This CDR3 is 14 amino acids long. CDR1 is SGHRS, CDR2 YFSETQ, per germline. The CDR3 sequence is CASSLGQDLYGYTF. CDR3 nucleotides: TGCGCCAGCAGCTTGGGACAAGACTTATATGGCTACACCTTC.

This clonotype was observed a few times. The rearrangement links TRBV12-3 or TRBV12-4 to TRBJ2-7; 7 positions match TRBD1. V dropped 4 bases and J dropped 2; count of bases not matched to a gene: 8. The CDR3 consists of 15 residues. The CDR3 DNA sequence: TGTGCCAGCAGTTACTTAGGGACAGCGGCCTACGAGCAGTACTTC. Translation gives CASSYLGTAAYEQYF.

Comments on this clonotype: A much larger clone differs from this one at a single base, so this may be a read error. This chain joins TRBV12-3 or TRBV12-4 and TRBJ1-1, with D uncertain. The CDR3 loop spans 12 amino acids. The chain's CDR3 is CASTLRNTAAFF. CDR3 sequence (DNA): TGTGCCAGCACGCTCCGGAACACTGCAGCTTTCTTT.

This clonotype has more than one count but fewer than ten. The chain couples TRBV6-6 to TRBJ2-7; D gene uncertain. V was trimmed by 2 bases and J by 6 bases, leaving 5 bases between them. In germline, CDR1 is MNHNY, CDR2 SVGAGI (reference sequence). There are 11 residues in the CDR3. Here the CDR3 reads CASSYTFEQYF. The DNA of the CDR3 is TGTGCCAGCAGTTACACGTTCGAGCAGTACTTC.

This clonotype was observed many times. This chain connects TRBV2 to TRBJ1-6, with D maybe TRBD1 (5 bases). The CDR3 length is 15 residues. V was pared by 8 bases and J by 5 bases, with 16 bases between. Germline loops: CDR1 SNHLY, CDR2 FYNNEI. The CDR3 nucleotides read TGTGCCAGCCAAGATGCGGGGCTTGATAATTCACCCCTCCACTTT. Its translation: CASQDAGLDNSPLHF.

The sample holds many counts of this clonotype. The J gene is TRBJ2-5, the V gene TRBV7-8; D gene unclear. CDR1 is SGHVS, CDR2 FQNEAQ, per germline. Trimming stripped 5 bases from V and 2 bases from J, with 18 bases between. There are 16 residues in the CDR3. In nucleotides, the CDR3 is TGTGCCAGCAGCCGGCGGATGAGTGGGGATCAAGAGACCCAGTACTTC. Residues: CASSRRMSGDQETQYF.

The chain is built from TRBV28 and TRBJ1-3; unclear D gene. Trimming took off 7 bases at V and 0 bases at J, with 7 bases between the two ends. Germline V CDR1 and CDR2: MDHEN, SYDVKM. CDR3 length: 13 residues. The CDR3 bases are TGTGCCAGCACGGTCGGCTCTGGAAACACCATATATTTT. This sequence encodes CASTVGSGNTIYF.

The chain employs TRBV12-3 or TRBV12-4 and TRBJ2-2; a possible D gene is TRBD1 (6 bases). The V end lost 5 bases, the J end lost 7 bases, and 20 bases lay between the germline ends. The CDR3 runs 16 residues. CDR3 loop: CASSRNQIDRRGELFF. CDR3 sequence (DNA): TGTGCCAGCAGTCGAAATCAAATCGACAGGCGCGGGGAGCTGTTTTTT.

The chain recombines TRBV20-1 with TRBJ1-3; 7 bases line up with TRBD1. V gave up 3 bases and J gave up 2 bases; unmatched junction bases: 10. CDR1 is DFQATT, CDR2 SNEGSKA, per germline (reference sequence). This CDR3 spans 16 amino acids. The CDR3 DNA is TGCAGTGCTAGTGCAACAGGGGTGGGAACTGGAAACACCATATATTTT. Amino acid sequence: CSASATGVGTGNTIYF.

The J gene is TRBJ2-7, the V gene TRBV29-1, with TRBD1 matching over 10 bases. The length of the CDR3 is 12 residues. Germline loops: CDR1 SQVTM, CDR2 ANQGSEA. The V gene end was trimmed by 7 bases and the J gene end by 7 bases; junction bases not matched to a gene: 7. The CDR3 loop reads CSGGTGEGEQYF. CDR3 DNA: TGCAGCGGCGGGACAGGGGAGGGGGAGCAGTACTTC.